Below are 31 T cell receptor beta chains sequenced from a single sample in a study of cytomegalovirus exposure and HLA in healthy donors. Both 60 Vbeta primers and 13 Jbeta primers went into the PCR. Clones were read by immunoSEQ multiplex PCR, and TCRdb kept only the in-frame ones, dropping some. Of 120,000 or so clones listed, 60% to 85% were seen once; the top ten hold about 3.5%. The sample comprised PBMCs. The receptors here all came from a man aged 25 to 40 in good health and CMV-seronegative.

This rearrangement joins TRBV11-3 to TRBJ2-3, with a weak D call TRBD2 (6 bases). This CDR3 region has 13 residues. Germline V gene data show CDR1 as SGHNT and CDR2 as YENEEA. V was clipped by 2 bases and J by 4 bases, with 7 bases between them. The CDR3: CASSLTGADTQYF. DNA for the CDR3: TGTGCCAGCAGCTTAACGGGAGCAGATACGCAGTATTTT.

The chain has TRBV23-1 and TRBJ2-5, with TRBD2 matching over 7 bases. With the DNA end fitting TRBJ2-7 better, the J assignment may be wrong. TRBV23-1 counts as an open reading frame of uncertain function. CDR3 length: 15 amino acids. In DNA form, the CDR3 reads TGCGCCAGCAGTGAACCGACTAGCACCGACTACGAGCAGTACTTC. Encoded protein: CASSEPTSTDYEQYF.

V usage is TRBV9 and J usage is TRBJ1-1, with a tentative D call TRBD1 (6 bases). The CDR3 is 14 residues long. With 4 bases removed from V and 5 bases from J, the gap between germline ends came to 15 bases. Germline lookup yields CDR1 SGDLS and CDR2 YYNGEE. The CDR3 coding sequence is TGTGCCAGCAGCTCCCCGCTTCAGGGGACTGAAGCTTTCTTT. Translation: CASSSPLQGTEAFF.

Only one count was recorded for this clone. Lacking the conserved final phenylalanine or tryptophan, this CDR3 likely reflects a read error. The rearrangement joins TRBV29-1 to TRBJ1-2; TRBD1 might be the D (6 bases). Germline V gene lookup returns CDR1 SQVTM and CDR2 ANQGSEA. V lost 7 bases and J 6 bases, leaving 18 bases between the germline ends. The CDR3 is 13 residues long. CDR3 residues: CSGYREPIDGYTL. The CDR3 DNA reads TGCAGCGGTTACAGGGAGCCTATTGATGGCTACACCCTC.

The chain recombines TRBV5-1 with TRBJ1-1; TRBD1 agrees at 7 bases. Germline loops: CDR1 SGHRS, CDR2 YFSETQ. CDR3 length: 16 amino acids. Trimming took 4 bases from V and 3 from J; bases not matched to a gene: 12. The CDR3 sequence is CASSLEGQTQDTEAFF. The CDR3 DNA follows: TGCGCCAGCAGCCTGGAGGGACAGACACAAGACACTGAAGCTTTCTTT.

This chain links TRBV7-9 with TRBJ2-7; D might be TRBD2 (6 bases). The CDR3 has 15 amino acids. V gave up 5 bases and J gave up 2 bases, with 16 bases separating them. CDR1 is SEHNR and CDR2 is FQNEAQ in the germline V gene (reference sequence). The CDR3 loop reads CASSGDRDFTYEQYF. The CDR3 DNA reads as TGTGCCAGCAGCGGAGACCGGGACTTTACCTACGAGCAGTACTTC.

This clone was seen a handful of times. This chain joins TRBV29-1 and TRBJ1-1, with a weak D call TRBD1 (5 bases). CDR1 is SQVTM, CDR2 ANQGSEA, per germline. The CDR3 contains 13 residues. With 4 bases removed from V and 3 bases from J, the gap between germline ends came to 12 bases. CDR3: CSVVGDQHTEAFF. In nucleotides, the CDR3 is TGCAGCGTTGTAGGGGATCAGCACACTGAAGCTTTCTTT.

The chain joins TRBV5-1 to TRBJ2-7; maybe TRBD1 (7 bases). This CDR3 is 15 amino acids long. Per germline, CDR1 SGHRS and CDR2 YFSETQ. V was trimmed by 6 bases and J by 0 bases, leaving 16 bases between them. The CDR3 reads CASTKGGTVSYEQYF. DNA for the CDR3: TGCGCCAGCACCAAGGGCGGGACAGTCTCCTACGAGCAGTACTTC.

The rearrangement uses TRBV6-4 and TRBJ2-7; 13 bases align to TRBD2. The CDR3 consists of 15 residues. CDR1 is MRHNA and CDR2 is SNTAGT in the germline V gene. J was trimmed by 5 bases and V by 5 bases; bases with no gene match: 6. This CDR3 reads CASSSRTSGSHEQYF. The CDR3 bases are TGTGCCAGCAGTAGCCGGACTAGCGGGAGCCACGAGCAGTACTTC.

This CDR3 reads CASSFELGSSYNEQFF. The CDR3 bases are TGTGCCAGCAGCTTCGAGTTGGGGAGCTCCTACAATGAGCAGTTCTTC. V and J are TRBV7-2 and TRBJ2-1, with D possibly being TRBD2 (5 bases). Per the germline V gene, CDR1 is SGHTA and CDR2 is FQGNSA. Trimming removed 3 bases from V and 0 bases from J, with 12 bases in between. CDR3 length equals 16 residues.

This clone showed up just once. This chain links TRBV20-1 with TRBJ1-1; weak D call: TRBD1 (6 bases). The length of the CDR3 is 11 residues. Germline V lookup: CDR1 DFQATT, CDR2 SNEGSKA (reference sequence). CDR3 region: CRMTGNTEAFF. In nucleotides, the CDR3 is TGCAGAATGACAGGGAACACTGAAGCTTTCTTT.

The J gene is TRBJ2-6, the V gene TRBV28; 8 bases map to TRBD2. The CDR3 is 15 residues long. The V segment lost 3 bases and the J segment 2 bases; nucleotides outside the gene matches: 0. Germline V gives CDR1 MDHEN, CDR2 SYDVKM. The CDR3 loop reads CASSLRGAGANVLTF. CDR3 coding DNA: TGTGCCAGCAGTTTGCGGGGGGCTGGGGCCAACGTCCTGACTTTC.

CDR3: CASSETYNIQYF. CDR3 nucleotide sequence: TGTGCCAGCAGTGAAACTTATAACATTCAGTACTTC. The V and J genes are TRBV2 and TRBJ2-4; no definite D call. Between the trimmed V and J ends, which lost 2 bases and 7 bases, there was a span of 6 bases. The germline gives CDR1 SNHLY, CDR2 FYNNEI. The CDR3 consists of 12 residues.

The chain recombines TRBV7-2 with TRBJ2-3; no reliable D call. Trimming left V 0 bases short and J 5 bases short, with 6 bases between. From germline, CDR1 is SGHTA and CDR2 FQGNSA. This CDR3 region has 13 residues. CDR3 amino acids: CASSLARLDTQYF. The CDR3 nucleotides read TGTGCCAGCAGCTTAGCGAGGTTAGATACGCAGTATTTT.

The CDR3 reads CASSPPRGTDTEKLFF. CDR3 in DNA: TGTGCCAGCTCACCACCGAGGGGGACGGATACCGAAAAACTGTTTTTT. The rearrangement links TRBV18 to TRBJ1-4; TRBD1 is a possible D gene (6 bases). The CDR3 is 16 residues long. V was clipped by 0 bases and J by 8 bases, with 16 bases between them. Germline-derived CDR1 and CDR2 are KGHSH and LQKENI.

The chain has TRBV5-5 and TRBJ2-7; maybe TRBD1 (6 bases). V lost 5 bases, J lost 3 bases, and 15 bases lay in between. The CDR3 consists of 14 residues. CDR1 and CDR2 from the germline V gene are SGHKS and YYEKEE (reference sequence). The CDR3 DNA reads TGTGCCAGCAGTTCCCCGGACAGAGACTACGAGCAGTACTTC. This translates into CASSSPDRDYEQYF. The variable domain in full, with the rest retrieved from reference TRBV5-5 and TRBJ2-7, is DAGVTQSPTHLIKTRGQQVTLRCSPISGHKSVSWYQQVLGQGPQFIFQYYEKEERGRGNFPDRFSARQFPNYSSELNVNALLLGDSALYLCASSSPDRDYEQYFGPGTRLTVT.

The V gene is TRBV4-1, the J gene TRBJ1-4; D remains ambiguous. V was clipped by 0 bases and J by 10 bases, with 12 bases between them. The CDR3 has 14 amino acids. Germline V CDR1 and CDR2: MGHRA, YSYEKL. The CDR3 protein is CASSQDRKEGKLFF. The CDR3, as DNA: TGCGCCAGCAGCCAAGATCGGAAGGAGGGAAAACTGTTTTTT.

This chain uses TRBV28 with TRBJ2-7; TRBD2 might be the D (6 bases). Trimming took off 2 bases at V and 2 bases at J, with 10 bases between the two ends. This CDR3 has 14 residues. Germline CDR1 reads MDHEN; CDR2 reads SYDVKM. CDR3 coding DNA: TGTGCCAGCAGTTTACGGGGGTTGGCCTACGAGCAGTACTTC. This codes for CASSLRGLAYEQYF.

This clone was picked up a small number of times. V is TRBV10-3 and J is TRBJ2-7; 7 bases are shared with TRBD2. Germline assignment: CDR1 ENHRY and CDR2 SYGVKD. This CDR3 spans 14 amino acids. Losses at the gene ends were 6 bases for V and 4 bases for J; bases not matched to a gene: 9. CDR3 loop: CAISRGGSVYEQYF. The CDR3 nucleotides read TGTGCCATCAGCCGGGGCGGGAGTGTATACGAGCAGTACTTC.

This rearrangement joins TRBV10-3 to TRBJ1-1; D uncertain. This CDR3 is 15 amino acids long. Trimming took off 7 bases at V and 1 base at J, with 16 bases between the two ends. Germline V gene data show CDR1 as ENHRY and CDR2 as SYGVKD. CDR3 in DNA: TGTGCCATCACCTCCTCAAGAGGGTCGAACACTGAAGCTTTCTTT. Protein: CAITSSRGSNTEAFF.

The chain is built from TRBV4-2 and TRBJ1-5; possible D gene TRBD1, 5 bases. Trimming stripped 0 bases from V and 5 bases from J, with 8 bases between. Germline lookup yields CDR1 LGHNA and CDR2 YNFKEQ. CDR3 length: 14 amino acids. Here the CDR3 reads CASSQDGGDQPQHF. Here the CDR3 DNA reads TGTGCCAGCAGCCAAGATGGGGGGGATCAGCCCCAGCATTTT.

CDR3 region: CASSEYEADLYGYTF. The CDR3 DNA is TGTGCCAGCAGTGAATATGAGGCAGACCTCTATGGCTACACCTTC. The chain joins TRBV25-1 to TRBJ1-2; D unclear. Germline CDR1 MGHDK, CDR2 SYGVNS. The CDR3 length is 15 residues. V was pared by 0 bases and J by 4 bases, with 12 bases between.

The rearrangement links TRBV9 to TRBJ2-7; D may be TRBD1 (6 bases). V lost 0 bases and J 5 bases, leaving 12 bases between the germline ends. This CDR3 is built from 14 residues. The V gene's germline CDR1 is SGDLS and CDR2 YYNGEE. Here the CDR3 reads CASSVGGGSDEQYF. As DNA, the CDR3 is TGTGCCAGCAGCGTAGGAGGGGGTTCGGACGAGCAGTACTTC.

The CDR3 here is CASTTYEQYF. CDR3 in DNA: TGTGCCAGCACCACCTACGAGCAGTACTTC. The chain combines TRBV21-1 with TRBJ2-7; the listed D gene, TRBD1, was not tested against the DNA. TRBV21-1 is labeled a pseudogene. The CDR3 has 10 residues.

The chain has TRBV7-9 and TRBJ1-1; 7 bases map to TRBD1. V lost 5 bases, J lost 0 bases, and 9 bases stayed unmatched. The CDR3 totals 16 residues. Germline V lookup: CDR1 SEHNR, CDR2 FQNEAQ (reference sequence). The chain's CDR3 is CASSIPGQRVNTEAFF. CDR3 sequence (DNA): TGTGCCAGCAGCATTCCGGGACAGAGAGTGAACACTGAAGCTTTCTTT.

The rearrangement joins TRBV5-6 to TRBJ1-3; 8 bases match TRBD1. The CDR3 has 19 residues. V was clipped by 0 bases and J by 2 bases; unmatched bases: 13. Germline V gives CDR1 SGHDT, CDR2 YYEEEE. CDR3 amino acids: CASSLGLQGALRPGNTIYF. CDR3 DNA: TGTGCCAGCAGCTTGGGCCTCCAGGGGGCGTTACGGCCTGGAAACACCATATATTTT.

The chain uses TRBV7-3 and TRBJ1-1; 7 bases are shared with TRBD1. Trimming cost V 6 bases and J 1 base; bases outside gene matches: 5. The CDR3 contains 14 residues. From germline, CDR1 is SGHTA and CDR2 FQGTGA. CDR3 sequence: CASRLDRTNTEAFF. The CDR3 DNA sequence: TGTGCCAGCAGGTTGGACAGGACGAACACTGAAGCTTTCTTT.

The rearrangement uses TRBV5-6 and TRBJ2-2; 10 bases align to TRBD1. This CDR3 is built from 16 residues. Trimming removed 3 bases from V and 3 bases from J; junction bases left unmatched: 5. The germline V gene has CDR1 SGHDT and CDR2 YYEEEE. The CDR3 DNA reads TGTGCCAGCAGCTATAACGGACAGGGGGACACCGGGGAGCTGTTTTTT. It encodes CASSYNGQGDTGELFF. Filled out from reference TRBV5-6 and TRBJ2-2, the complete variable domain reads DAGVTQSPTHLIKTRGQQVTLRCSPKSGHDTVSWYQQALGQGPQFIFQYYEEEERQRGNFPDRFSGHQFPNYSSELNVNALLLGDSALYLCASSYNGQGDTGELFFGEGSRLTVL.

The CDR3 is CASSYWTGVRYGYTF. The CDR3 DNA is TGTGCCAGCAGTTATTGGACCGGGGTACGCTATGGCTACACCTTC. The chain is built from TRBV6-5 and TRBJ1-2; no definite D call. CDR3 length: 15 residues. The germline CDR1 and CDR2 sequences are MNHEY and SVGAGI. The ends were cut back, 3 bases at V and 4 bases at J, with 15 bases in the middle.

V gene TRBV19 combines with J gene TRBJ1-5, with D unresolved. V shed 1 base and J shed 4 bases, with 8 bases lying between them. Per the germline V gene, CDR1 is LNHDA and CDR2 is SQIVND (reference sequence). There are 14 residues in the CDR3. This CDR3 is CASSIVGRNQPQHF. CDR3 coding DNA: TGTGCCAGTAGTATAGTGGGGAGGAATCAGCCCCAGCATTTT. Combining the CDR3 with reference TRBV19 and TRBJ1-5 gives the whole variable domain DGGITQSPKYLFRKEGQNVTLSCEQNLNHDAMYWYRQDPGQGLRLIYYSQIVNDFQKGDIAEGYSVSREKKESFPLTVTSAQKNPTAFYLCASSIVGRNQPQHFGDGTRLSIL.

The genes are TRBV19 and TRBJ2-7; 10 bases agree with TRBD1. This CDR3 region has 11 residues. V shed 5 bases and J 9 bases; nucleotides not matched to a gene: 1. Looked up from germline, CDR1 is LNHDA and CDR2 is SQIVND (reference sequence). The CDR3 spells CASSDRGLQYF. The CDR3 nucleotides are TGTGCCAGTAGTGACAGGGGGCTGCAGTACTTC. The full variable domain, with the rest looked up from reference TRBV19 and TRBJ2-7, is DGGITQSPKYLFRKEGQNVTLSCEQNLNHDAMYWYRQDPGQGLRLIYYSQIVNDFQKGDIAEGYSVSREKKESFPLTVTSAQKNPTAFYLCASSDRGLQYFGPGTRLTVT.